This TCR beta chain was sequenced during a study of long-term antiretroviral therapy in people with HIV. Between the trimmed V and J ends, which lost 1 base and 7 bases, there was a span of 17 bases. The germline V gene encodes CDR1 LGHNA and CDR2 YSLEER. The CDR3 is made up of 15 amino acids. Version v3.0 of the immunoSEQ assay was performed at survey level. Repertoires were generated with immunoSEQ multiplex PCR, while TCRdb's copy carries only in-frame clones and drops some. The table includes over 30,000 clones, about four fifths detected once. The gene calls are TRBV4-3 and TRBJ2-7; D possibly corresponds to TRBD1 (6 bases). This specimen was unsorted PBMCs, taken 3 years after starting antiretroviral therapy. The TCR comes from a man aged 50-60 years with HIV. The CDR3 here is CASSQVGASVGEQYF. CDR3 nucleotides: TGCGCCAGCAGCCAAGTGGGGGCCTCGGTGGGAGAGCAGTACTTC.